The 15 T cell receptor beta chains given below trace back to one sample, sequenced in a study of cytomegalovirus exposure and HLA in healthy donors. 13 Jbeta primers and 60 Vbeta primers were used for the PCR. Generated by immunoSEQ multiplex PCR, the TCRdb table keeps only in-frame clones and is missing some. The data hold around 130,000 clones, with 80% observed a single time. Specimen: PBMCs. These receptors came from a woman in her 40s in good health and CMV-seronegative.

The rearrangement uses TRBV27 and TRBJ1-1; D is uncertain. Trimming stripped 2 bases from V and 5 bases from J, with 9 bases between. The length of the CDR3 is 13 residues. The V gene's germline CDR1 is MNHEY and CDR2 SMNVEV (reference sequence). The CDR3 here is CASSLSGVTEAFF. CDR3 nucleotide sequence: TGTGCCAGCAGTTTAAGCGGGGTAACTGAAGCTTTCTTT.

About this clone: The identical CDR3 is also encoded by other nucleotide sequences in the sample. The chain carries TRBV5-1 and TRBJ2-5; TRBD1 agrees at 8 bases. V shed 4 bases and J 2 bases; nucleotides not matched to a gene: 4. Germline values: CDR1 SGHRS, CDR2 YFSETQ. This CDR3 has 14 residues. CDR3 nucleotide sequence: TGCGCCAGCAGCCTCGGACAGGGACAAGAGACCCAGTACTTC. Translation gives CASSLGQGQETQYF.

CDR3 in DNA: TGTGCCGTCGGGGACAGCCCGGGCACTGAAGCTTTCTTT. This encodes CAVGDSPGTEAFF. The chain carries TRBV15 and TRBJ1-1; 7 nucleotides line up with TRBD1. The ends lost 11 bases at V and 4 bases at J; junction bases unmatched: 10. Germline lookup yields CDR1 LNHNV and CDR2 YYDKDF (reference sequence). The CDR3 has 13 amino acids. The entire variable domain, with the rest obtained from reference TRBV15 and TRBJ1-1, is as follows: DAMVIQNPRYQVTQFGKPVTLSCSQTLNHNVMYWYQQKSSQAPKLLFHYYDKDFNNEADTPDNFQSRRPNTSFCFLDIRSPGLGDTAMYLCAVGDSPGTEAFFGQGTRLTVV.

The chain uses TRBV18 and TRBJ2-3; perhaps TRBD1 as D (5 bases). CDR1 and CDR2 (germline): KGHSH, LQKENI. Trimming pared 5 bases from V and 0 bases from J, leaving 6 bases between. This CDR3 contains 13 residues. The CDR3 DNA follows: TGTGCCAGCTCAGCAGGGAGCACAGATACGCAGTATTTT. Translated, it gives CASSAGSTDTQYF.

This clone was seen a single time. The gene calls are TRBV2 and TRBJ1-3; 9 bases fit TRBD1. Per germline, CDR1 SNHLY and CDR2 FYNNEI. V trimming: 6 bases; J trimming: 1 base; junction bases outside the gene matches: 10. CDR3 length equals 17 residues. As DNA, the CDR3 is TGTGCCAGCAGCGGCCCGGGACAGGGAAGGTCTGGAAACACCATATATTTT. It codes for CASSGPGQGRSGNTIYF.

CDR3 sequence: CASREQGFGDTEAFF. The CDR3 region has the DNA TGTGCCAGTAGAGAGCAGGGGTTTGGCGACACTGAAGCTTTCTTT. The gene calls are TRBV19 and TRBJ1-1, with D possibly matching TRBD1 (6 bases). Germline-derived CDR1 and CDR2 are LNHDA and SQIVND (reference sequence). V lost 6 bases, J lost 3 bases, and 17 bases lay in between. The CDR3 loop spans 15 amino acids.

The rearrangement joins TRBV29-1 to TRBJ2-7; the D gene is possibly TRBD1 (6 bases). The CDR3 is made up of 13 amino acids. Deletions cut 5 bases from V and 3 bases from J, with 14 bases between. Germline values: CDR1 SQVTM, CDR2 ANQGSEA. The CDR3 sequence: CSVQKGGSYEQYF. The CDR3 DNA follows: TGCAGCGTTCAAAAAGGGGGTAGCTACGAGCAGTACTTC.

V and J are TRBV27 and TRBJ2-5; 10 nucleotides align to TRBD1. The CDR3 consists of 14 residues. V was pared by 8 bases and J by 2 bases, with 5 bases of the junction left unmatched. In germline, CDR1 is MNHEY, CDR2 SMNVEV (reference sequence). CDR3 nucleotides: TGTGCCAGCGGCTCGGGACAGGGGCAAGAGACCCAGTACTTC. Protein: CASGSGQGQETQYF.

The genes are TRBV19 and TRBJ1-5; possibly TRBD1 for D (6 bases). V was clipped by 3 bases and J by 6 bases, with 15 bases between them. The germline V gene encodes CDR1 LNHDA and CDR2 SQIVND (reference sequence). The CDR3 length is 15 residues. CDR3 sequence: CASSIGSRGGQPQHF. For the CDR3, the DNA is TGTGCCAGTAGTATCGGGTCCCGAGGGGGTCAGCCCCAGCATTTT.

The genes are TRBV2 and TRBJ2-5, with 11 bases identical to TRBD2. This CDR3 region has 15 residues. From germline, CDR1 is SNHLY and CDR2 FYNNEI. Losses at the gene ends were 0 bases for V and 9 bases for J; bases not matched to a gene: 6. The DNA of the CDR3 is TGTGCCAGCAGTGAAGCTCTAGCGGGGGGCGGGGCCCAGTACTTC. Encoded protein: CASSEALAGGGAQYF.

The genes are TRBV6-1 and TRBJ2-5; D might be TRBD1 (6 bases). The CDR3 length is 16 residues. The germline V gene has CDR1 MNHNS and CDR2 SASEGT. V was trimmed by 4 bases and J by 5 bases, leaving 20 bases between them. CDR3 bases: TGTGCCAGCAGTGGGGGCAGGGGAGCCCTGGGGGAGACCCAGTACTTC. Translation gives CASSGGRGALGETQYF.

The CDR3 is CATHGQPYYGYTF. Written as DNA, the CDR3 is TGTGCCACCCACGGACAGCCTTATTATGGCTACACCTTC. The rearrangement links TRBV6-5 to TRBJ1-2; tentative D call: TRBD1 (6 bases). V was trimmed by 10 bases and J by 5 bases, leaving 17 bases between them. CDR1 is MNHEY and CDR2 is SVGAGI in the germline V gene. This CDR3 comprises 13 residues.

This clone was counted a single time. The V gene is TRBV6-6, the J gene TRBJ1-1, with 8 bases identical to TRBD1. Germline V gives CDR1 MNHNY, CDR2 SVGAGI (reference sequence). The CDR3 is made up of 15 amino acids. Germline trimming cut 0 bases from V and 4 bases from J; bases unmatched to any gene: 4. CDR3 DNA sequence: TGTGCCAGCAGTTACTCGAGAGACAGGGGCACTGAAGCTTTCTTT. This translates into CASSYSRDRGTEAFF.

The J gene is TRBJ1-2, the V gene TRBV5-6; the match to TRBD1 covers 8 bases. The CDR3 sequence is 13 residues long. The V and J ends lost 3 bases and 8 bases, in that order; junction bases with no gene match: 6. Germline V gene sequence: CDR1 SGHDT, CDR2 YYEEEE. DNA for the CDR3: TGTGCCAGCAGCTGGACAGGGATGTCCGGCTACACCTTC. The encoded protein is CASSWTGMSGYTF.

This clone has only a few counts. This chain uses TRBV11-2 with TRBJ2-3; 10 bases align to TRBD2. This CDR3 has 17 residues. CDR1 is SGHAT and CDR2 is FQNNGV in the germline V gene. V gave up 3 bases and J gave up 5 bases; unmatched junction bases: 11. The chain's CDR3 is CASSFTHRTSGGDTQYF. The DNA for the CDR3 is TGTGCCAGCAGCTTCACTCACCGGACTAGCGGTGGAGATACGCAGTATTTT.